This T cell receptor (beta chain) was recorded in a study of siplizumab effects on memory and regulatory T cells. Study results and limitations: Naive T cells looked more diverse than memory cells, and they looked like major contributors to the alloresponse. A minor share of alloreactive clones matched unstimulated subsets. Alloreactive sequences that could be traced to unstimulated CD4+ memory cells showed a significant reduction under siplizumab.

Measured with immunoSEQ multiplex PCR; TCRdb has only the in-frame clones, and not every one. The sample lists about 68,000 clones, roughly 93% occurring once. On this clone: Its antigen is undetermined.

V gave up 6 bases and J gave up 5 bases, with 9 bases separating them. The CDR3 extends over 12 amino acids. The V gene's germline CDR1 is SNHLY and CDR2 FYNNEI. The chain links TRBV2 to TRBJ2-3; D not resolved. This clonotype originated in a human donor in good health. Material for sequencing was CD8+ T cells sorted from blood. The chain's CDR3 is CASRIGIDTQYF. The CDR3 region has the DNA TGTGCCAGCAGGATAGGGATAGATACGCAGTATTTT.